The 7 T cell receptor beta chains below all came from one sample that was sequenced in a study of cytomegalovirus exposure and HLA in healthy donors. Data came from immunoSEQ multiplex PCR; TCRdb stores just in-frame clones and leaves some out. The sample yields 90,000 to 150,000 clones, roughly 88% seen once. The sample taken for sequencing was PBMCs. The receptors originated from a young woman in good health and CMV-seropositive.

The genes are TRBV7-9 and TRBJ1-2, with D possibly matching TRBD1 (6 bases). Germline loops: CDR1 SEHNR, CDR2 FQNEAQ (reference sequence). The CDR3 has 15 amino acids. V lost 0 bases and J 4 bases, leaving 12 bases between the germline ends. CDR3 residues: CASSLAAQGVYGYTF. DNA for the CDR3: TGTGCCAGCAGCTTAGCAGCACAGGGTGTCTATGGCTACACCTTC.

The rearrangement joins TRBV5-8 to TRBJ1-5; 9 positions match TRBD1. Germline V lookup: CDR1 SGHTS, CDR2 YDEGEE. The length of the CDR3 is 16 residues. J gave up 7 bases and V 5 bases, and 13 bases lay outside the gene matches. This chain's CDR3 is CASRTRAGTGLQPQHF. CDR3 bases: TGTGCCAGCAGAACAAGGGCCGGGACAGGGTTACAGCCCCAGCATTTT.

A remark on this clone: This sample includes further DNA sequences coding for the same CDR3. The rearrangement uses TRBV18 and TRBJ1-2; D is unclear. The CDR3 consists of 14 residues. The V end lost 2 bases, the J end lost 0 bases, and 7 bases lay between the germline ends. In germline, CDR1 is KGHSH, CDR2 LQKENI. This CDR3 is CASSPGQTNYGYTF. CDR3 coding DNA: TGTGCCAGCTCACCAGGCCAGACTAACTATGGCTACACCTTC.

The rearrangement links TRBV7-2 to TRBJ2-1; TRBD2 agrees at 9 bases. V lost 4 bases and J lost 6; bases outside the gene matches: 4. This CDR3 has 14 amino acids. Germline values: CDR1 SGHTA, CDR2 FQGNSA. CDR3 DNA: TGTGCCAGCAGCTCGCTAGCGGGATTCAATGAGCAGTTCTTC. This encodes CASSSLAGFNEQFF.

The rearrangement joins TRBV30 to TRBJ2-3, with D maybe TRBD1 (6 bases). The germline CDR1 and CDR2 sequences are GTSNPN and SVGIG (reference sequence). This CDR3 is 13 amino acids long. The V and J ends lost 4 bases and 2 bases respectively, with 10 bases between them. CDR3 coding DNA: TGTGCCTGGAATGCAGGGGTCACAGATACGCAGTATTTT. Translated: CAWNAGVTDTQYF.

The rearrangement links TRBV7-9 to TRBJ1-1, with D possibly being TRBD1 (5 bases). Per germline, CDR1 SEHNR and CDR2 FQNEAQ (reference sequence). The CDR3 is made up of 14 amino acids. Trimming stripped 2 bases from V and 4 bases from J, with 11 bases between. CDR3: CASSLRGEGTEAFF. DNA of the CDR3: TGTGCCAGCAGCTTACGGGGGGAGGGCACTGAAGCTTTCTTT.

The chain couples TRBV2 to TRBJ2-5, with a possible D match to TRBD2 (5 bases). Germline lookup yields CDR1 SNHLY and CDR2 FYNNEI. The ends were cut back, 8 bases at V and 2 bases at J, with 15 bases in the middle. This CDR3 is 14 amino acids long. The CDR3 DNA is TGTGCCAGCCCCTCGTTGAGGGATCAAGAGACCCAGTACTTC. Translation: CASPSLRDQETQYF.